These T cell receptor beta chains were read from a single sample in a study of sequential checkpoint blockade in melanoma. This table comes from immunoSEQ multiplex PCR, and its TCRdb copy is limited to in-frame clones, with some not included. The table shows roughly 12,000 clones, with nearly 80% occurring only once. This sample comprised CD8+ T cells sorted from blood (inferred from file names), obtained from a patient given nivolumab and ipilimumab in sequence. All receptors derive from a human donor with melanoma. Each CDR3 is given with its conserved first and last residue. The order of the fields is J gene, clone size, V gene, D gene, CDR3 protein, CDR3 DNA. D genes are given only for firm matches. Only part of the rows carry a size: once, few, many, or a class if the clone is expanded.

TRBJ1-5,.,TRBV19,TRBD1,CASSIGTGGNQPQHF,TGTGCCAGTAGTATTGGGACAGGGGGCAATCAGCCCCAGCATTTT
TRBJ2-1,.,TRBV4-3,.,CASSQDPGSYNEQFF,TGCGCCAGCAGCCAAGACCCCGGCTCCTACAATGAGCAGTTCTTC
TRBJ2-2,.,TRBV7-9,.,CASSLELDTGELFF,TGTGCCAGCAGCTTAGAATTAGACACCGGGGAGCTGTTTTTT
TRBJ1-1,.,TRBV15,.,CATHRDMNTEAFF,TGTGCCACCCACAGGGACATGAACACTGAAGCTTTCTTT
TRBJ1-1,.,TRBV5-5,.,CASSDATLTAEAFF,TGTGCCAGCAGCGACGCAACCTTGACAGCTGAAGCTTTCTTT
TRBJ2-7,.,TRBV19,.,CASSSRGHYEQYF,TGTGCCAGTAGTAGCAGGGGACACTACGAGCAGTACTTC
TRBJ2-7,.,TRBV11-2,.,CASSLGGAPYEQYF,TGTGCCAGCAGCTTGGGGGGGGCCCCCTACGAGCAGTACTTC
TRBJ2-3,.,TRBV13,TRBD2,CASSLGLAVDTQYF,TGTGCCAGCAGCTTAGGACTAGCGGTAGATACGCAGTATTTT
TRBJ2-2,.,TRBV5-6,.,CASSLGTEIFFGELFF,TGTGCCAGCAGCTTGGGGACAGAGATTTTTTTCGGGGAGCTGTTTTTT
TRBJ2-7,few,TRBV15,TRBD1,CATSLRQGPQIEQYF,TGTGCCACCAGCTTACGACAGGGGCCGCAAATCGAGCAGTACTTC
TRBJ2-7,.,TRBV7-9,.,CASSLATGTGEQYF,TGTGCCAGCAGCTTAGCGACAGGTACGGGCGAGCAGTACTTC
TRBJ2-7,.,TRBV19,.,CASSIGSGVHEQYF,TGTGCCAGTAGTATAGGCTCGGGGGTCCACGAGCAGTACTTC
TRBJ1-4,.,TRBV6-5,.,CASSSGLEDEKLFF,TGTGCCAGCAGTTCGGGATTAGAGGATGAAAAACTGTTTTTT
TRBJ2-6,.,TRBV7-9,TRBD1,CASSLTLDRAGANVLTF,TGTGCCAGCAGCCTAACCCTTGACAGGGCTGGGGCCAACGTCCTGACTTTC
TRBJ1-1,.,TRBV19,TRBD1,CASSWSGQGYTEAFF,TGTGCCAGTAGTTGGTCTGGACAGGGGTATACTGAAGCTTTCTTT
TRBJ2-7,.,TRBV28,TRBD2,CASRLAGTVEQYF,TGTGCCAGCAGACTAGCGGGTACTGTCGAGCAGTACTTC